This entry is about one T cell receptor (beta chain). No cognate antigen has been identified for it. The input lacks base qualities; no much larger clone sits a single base away. V sheds 5 bases and J sheds 5 bases, leaving 15 bases between their ends. The germline V gene sets CDR1 to SGHTA and CDR2 to FQGNSA. The CDR3, from cysteine to phenylalanine, totals 14 residues. The kept DNA is CDR3 alone, 42 bases in frame from the first base. The data were taken from a study of T cell responses to AZD1222 COVID-19 vaccine (dated by TCRdb to the early 2020s). With respect to the entire study: A total of around 240 trial participants underwent TCR sequencing, of whom roughly 210 had received two doses of AZD1222 and approximately 25 had received two doses of the MenACWY control vaccine. Trial participants were enrolled by age into 18-55, 56-69 and 70-plus year subgroups, with approximately 150, 28 and 58 TCR-sequenced participants respectively. Summary of the overall study and its limitations: Reportedly, close to half of the unique spike-specific TCRs recognized epitopes lying outside the regions that are mutated in the B.1.351 and B.1.1.7 variants. Because no day 14 peak-response samples were available, the repertoires could be characterized only after the peak T cell response. Spike-specific TCR breadth and depth rose significantly after two AZD1222 doses compared with day 0 and with MenACWY recipients. Conclusions about previously exposed vaccinees were limited because only six AZD1222 recipients were SARS-CoV-2 seropositive at baseline. The whole spike protein was spanned by vaccine-associated CD4 TCRs, and dominant responses were seen in regions 160-218 and 743-854. Participants were mostly white British and included more females than males, and it was suggested by the authors that clonal diversity may have been underestimated. The 56-69-year group was small, and its depth increase did not reach significance, likely because of low power.

The CDR3 regions of human TCRbeta chains were analyzed by immunosequencing. The authors' pipeline ran thus. Repertoire TCRs were checked for matches against a reference library of SARS-CoV-2-specific TCRs that had been generated using the MIRA antigen-specificity platform. Breadth meant the fraction of unique TCRs that were SARS-CoV-2-associated, whereas depth meant the fraction of total T cells that were SARS-CoV-2-associated. Using the MIRA data, every spike-specific TCR was mapped to the spike region that the TCR reacted to and assigned to either a CD4 or a CD8 class. Log10-transformed breadth and depth values were compared by one-way ANOVA with Sidak's multiple comparisons tests. Held by TCRdb, this immuneACCESS table contains in-frame sequences only and omits some clones. Under half of the omission traces to an unresolved V gene where checked; the cause of the rest is unknown. V and J calls and clone size are given by that table; D and trimming were obtained from the DNA. The sample table shows about 140,000 clones, and roughly 90% are seen once. The ten largest clones capture under 2% of the sample.

What the time point label conveys for this sample: about 28 days (+/-7) after the second vaccine dose. Because spike-specific TCR depth and breadth did not differ between the two schedules, AZD1222 recipients who got a second dose at roughly 4 weeks were pooled with those who got a second dose at roughly 12 weeks. Vaccinee samples came from UK trials COV001 and COV002, including a single-blind randomized controlled phase 2/3 trial of AZD1222 (ChAdOx1 nCoV-19) in healthy adults. Trial participant PBMC samples were collected at day 0 and day 28 after the second dose for TCRbeta chain sequencing. Recombination linked TRBV7-2 to TRBJ1-1, with the identity of the D gene unclear. This sequence was found in an adult who received the AZD1222 COVID-19 vaccine. The sequencing used peripheral blood, collected 28 days after the second AZD1222 dose. The encoded CDR3 is CASSAYLGNTEAFF. The bases read TGTGCCAGCAGCGCTTACCTTGGGAATACTGAAGCTTTCTTT.